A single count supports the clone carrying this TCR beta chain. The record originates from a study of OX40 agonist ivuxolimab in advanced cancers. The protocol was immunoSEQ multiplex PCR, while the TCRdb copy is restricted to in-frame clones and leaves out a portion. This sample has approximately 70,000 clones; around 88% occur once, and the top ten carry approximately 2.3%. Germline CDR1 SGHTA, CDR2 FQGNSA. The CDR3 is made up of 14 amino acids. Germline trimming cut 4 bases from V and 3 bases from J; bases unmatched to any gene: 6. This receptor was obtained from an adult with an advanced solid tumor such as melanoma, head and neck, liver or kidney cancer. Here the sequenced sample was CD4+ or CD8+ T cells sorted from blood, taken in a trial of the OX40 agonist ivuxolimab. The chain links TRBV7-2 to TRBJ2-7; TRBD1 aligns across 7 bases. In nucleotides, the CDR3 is TGTGCCAGCAGCTCGCACAGGGGAAACTACGAGCAGTACTTC. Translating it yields CASSSHRGNYEQYF.